This TCR beta chain emerged from a study of a mutant IDH1 vaccine in newly diagnosed glioma. Study-level information: The study gave patients eight vaccinations in weeks 1, 3, 5, 7, 11, 15, 19, 23. Initiation of the vaccine course occurred 4-6 weeks after radiotherapy alone, or alongside temozolomide cycles.

Regarding time point: week 11, during vaccination. Vaccine doses each comprised 300 ug of mutant IDH1 20-mer peptide, with topical imiquimod. Each of the donors came in with new WHO grade 3 or 4 astrocytomas that were IDH1-mutant and ATRX-lost. Clones were read by immunoSEQ multiplex PCR, and TCRdb kept only the in-frame ones, dropping some. The sample records 45,000 to 65,000 clones, around 90% being singletons. This clone was seen just once. Its antigen is unknown. The CDR3 has 12 residues. The germline CDR1 and CDR2 sequences are ENHRY and SYGVKD. V gave up 10 bases and J gave up 6 bases, with 15 bases separating them.

Sequenced material: PBMCs, taken from a glioma patient whose treatment included an IDH1 peptide vaccine. The receptor was isolated from a man in his fifties or sixties with glioma. V gene TRBV10-3 combines with J gene TRBJ2-5; perhaps TRBD1 as D (6 bases). The CDR3 coding sequence is TGTGCCAACGCCCGGGACACCAAGACCCAGTACTTC. Translated: CANARDTKTQYF.